These T cell receptor beta chains were read from a single sample in a study of T cells in Graves' hyperthyroidism and ophthalmopathy. From the multiplex PCR reads, TCRdb called clonotypes with MiXCR, one entry per CDR3 protein. Here the sample spans about 400,000 distinct CDR3 sequences, 15% being singletons. Material for sequencing was blood. These receptors came from a woman in her 30s with Graves' hyperthyroidism. CDR3s include the opening cysteine and the closing phenylalanine or tryptophan. A D gene is named only where the DNA matches it firmly. Only some rows state a clone size, as once, few, many or a class for expanded clones.

clone_size	d_call	v_call	j_call	cdr3_nt	cdr3_aa
many	-	TRBV20-1	TRBJ2-2	TGCAGTGCTTCGGACAGCCTCACCGGGGAGCTGTTTTTT	CSASDSLTGELFF
many	-	TRBV15	TRBJ2-7	TGTGCCACCAGCAGAGATATGGCAGGGACCTACGAGCAGTACTTC	CATSRDMAGTYEQYF
-	TRBD1	TRBV25-1	TRBJ2-7	TGTGCCAGCAGTGTCCGGGACAGGGGACACGAGCAGTACTTC	CASSVRDRGHEQYF
many	-	TRBV2	TRBJ1-5	TGTGCCAGATCTCCGAGGCCCGATGAAGGTCAGCCCCAGCATTTT	CARSPRPDEGQPQHF
few	-	TRBV7-9	TRBJ1-5	TGTGCCAGCAGCTTAGAGGGTTCAGGGAATCAGCCCCAGCATTTT	CASSLEGSGNQPQHF
many	-	TRBV30	TRBJ2-5	TGTGCCTGGAGTGTACAAGGGAGGGAGACCCAGTACTTC	CAWSVQGRETQYF
many	TRBD1	TRBV7-9	TRBJ2-3	TGTGCCAGCAGCTTGGGACAGGGTGGGGCAGATACGCAGTATTTT	CASSLGQGGADTQYF
many	-	TRBV28	TRBJ1-2	TGTGCCAGTTCTTCCTTAGGCTATGGCTACACCTTC	CASSSLGYGYTF
-	TRBD1	TRBV18	TRBJ1-2	TGTGCCAGCTCACCCTTTCCGGACAGGGGGCTCGGCTACACCTTC	CASSPFPDRGLGYTF
-	-	TRBV28	TRBJ1-4	TGTGCCAGCAAGAGGGGGAATAATGAAAAACTGTTTTTT	CASKRGNNEKLFF
many	-	TRBV7-9	TRBJ1-1	TGTGCCAGCAGCCCTAGCGGGCCAACTGAAGCTTTCTTT	CASSPSGPTEAFF
-	-	TRBV4-1	TRBJ2-5	TGCGCCAGCAGCCCCCGACAGGTCCAAGAGACCCAGTACTTC	CASSPRQVQETQYF
many	TRBD2	TRBV3-1	TRBJ2-1	TGTGCCAGCAGCCAAATTAGCGGGAGAACCTACAATGAGCAGTTCTTC	CASSQISGRTYNEQFF
-	-	TRBV6-2/TRBV6-3	TRBJ2-7	TGTGCCAGCAGTATCCCAGGGGTACTCTACGAGCAGTACTTC	CASSIPGVLYEQYF
-	-	TRBV20-1	TRBJ2-7	TGCAGTGCTACCCTAGCGTACTGGTCCTACGAGCAGTACTTC	CSATLAYWSYEQYF
many	-	TRBV5-6	TRBJ1-1	TGTGCCAGCGTCTCGCGTTGGCACACTGAAGCTTTCTTT	CASVSRWHTEAFF
many	-	TRBV7-3	TRBJ2-1	TGTGCCAGCAGCTTAACGTCTAGGGGGAGTCGTTCCTACAATGAGCAGTTCTTC	CASSLTSRGSRSYNEQFF
many	-	TRBV12-3/TRBV12-4	TRBJ2-1	TGTGCCAGCGGAAGCGAGACCTACAATGAGCAGTTCTTC	CASGSETYNEQFF
many	-	TRBV28	TRBJ2-7	TGTGCCAGCAGTTCACTATTAAGGGGGTCCTCCTACGAGCAGTACTTC	CASSSLLRGSSYEQYF
many	TRBD2	TRBV11-2	TRBJ2-7	TGTGCCAGCAGCTTAGGGACTAGCGGTCTGGGGTACGAGCAGTACTTC	CASSLGTSGLGYEQYF
-	-	TRBV7-2	TRBJ1-5	TGTGCCAGCAGCTTACAAATCAATCAGCCCCAGCATTTT	CASSLQINQPQHF
-	-	TRBV7-9	TRBJ2-7	TGTGCCAGCAGTGAGAGTCACTCCTACGAGCAGTACTTC	CASSESHSYEQYF
few	TRBD2	TRBV20-1	TRBJ2-7	TGCAGTGCTCCCGGCAGCGGGAGGGCCTACGAGCAGTACTTC	CSAPGSGRAYEQYF
few	TRBD1	TRBV4-1	TRBJ1-5	TGCGCCAGCAGCCAAGCCGGGACAGGGGTGGATCAGCCCCAGCATTTT	CASSQAGTGVDQPQHF
many	-	TRBV28	TRBJ2-7	TGTGCCAGCAGTCTATTTAGGATGGCCCCGGGGGAGCAGTACTTC	CASSLFRMAPGEQYF
-	-	TRBV3-1	TRBJ2-5	TGTGCCAGCAGCGCCTTAGACGAGACCCAGTACTTC	CASSALDETQYF
few	-	TRBV7-2	TRBJ2-5	TGTGCCAGCAGCTTAGGAAGACTAACACAAGAGACCCAGTACTTC	CASSLGRLTQETQYF
many	-	TRBV5-1	TRBJ1-2	TGCGCCAGCAGCTTCCAGGAAAACTATGGCTACACCTTC	CASSFQENYGYTF
many	TRBD1	TRBV18	TRBJ1-5	TGTGCCAGCTCACCAGAGACAGGGTACAATCAGCCCCAGCATTTT	CASSPETGYNQPQHF
few	-	TRBV6-2/TRBV6-3	TRBJ1-5	TGTGCCAGCAGTCGAGGACCGATAAATCAGCCCCAGCATTTT	CASSRGPINQPQHF
few	-	TRBV5-1	TRBJ1-3	TGCGCCAGCAGCCCGGCATTGGGGACCTCTGGAAACACCATATATTTT	CASSPALGTSGNTIYF
-	-	TRBV30	TRBJ2-4	TGTGCCTGGAGTGTATTTCAGTTAGCCAAAAACATTCAGTACTTC	CAWSVFQLAKNIQYF
-	TRBD1	TRBV6-1	TRBJ2-7	TGTGCCAGCAGTACCCGGGACAGGAGCTTCTACGAGCAGTACTTC	CASSTRDRSFYEQYF
few	-	TRBV20-1	TRBJ2-1	TGCAGTGCTAGAGACGTGTCCTACAATGAGCAGTTCTTC	CSARDVSYNEQFF
few	-	TRBV27	TRBJ2-7	TGTGCCAGCAGCTCTCTCATTTCGTCGGACAAATACTACGAGCAGTACTTC	CASSSLISSDKYYEQYF
-	-	TRBV4-2	TRBJ2-5	TGTGCCAGCAGCCAAGCGGGGGCTGAAGAGACCCAGTACTTC	CASSQAGAEETQYF
-	TRBD1	TRBV5-1	TRBJ2-5	TGCGCCAGCAGCTGGGGGACAGGGGGTATTGGGGAGACCCAGTACTTC	CASSWGTGGIGETQYF
many	-	TRBV2	TRBJ1-3	TGTGCCGGAGGGTCAAGCTCTGGAAACACCATATATTTT	CAGGSSSGNTIYF
-	-	TRBV9	TRBJ2-7	TGTGCCAGCAGCGTGGACCGCCAGACTAATTACTACGAGCAGTACTTC	CASSVDRQTNYYEQYF
-	TRBD2	TRBV30	TRBJ2-1	TGTGCCTGGAATCCCTTGAAGCTAGCGGGAGGAGAGAACTCCTACAATGAGCAGTTCTTC	CAWNPLKLAGGENSYNEQFF
-	-	TRBV19	TRBJ2-5	TGTGCCAGTAGTATGGGATCGGGACTTCTAGAGACCCAGTACTTC	CASSMGSGLLETQYF
few	TRBD1	TRBV5-4	TRBJ2-2	TGTGCCAGCTTACGTTCAGGGGGCAACTCCGGGGAGCTGTTTTTT	CASLRSGGNSGELFF
few	-	TRBV6-1	TRBJ2-6	TGTGCCAGCAGTGAAGGGACGGGGAACTCTGGGGCCAACGTCCTGACTTTC	CASSEGTGNSGANVLTF
many	-	TRBV19	TRBJ2-2	TGTGCCAGTAGTCAAGATCCAGGGGAGCTGTTTTTT	CASSQDPGELFF
few	-	TRBV20-1	TRBJ2-7	TGCAGTGCTAGAGGAGAGTCGGGCTACGAGCAGTACTTC	CSARGESGYEQYF
-	-	TRBV5-1	TRBJ2-2	TGCGCCAGCATTCTAGTTCCCGGGAACCTGGCCGGGGAGCTGTTTTTT	CASILVPGNLAGELFF
-	-	TRBV2	TRBJ1-5	TGTGCCAGCAGTCTAGAGGACATCCAGCCCCAGCATTTT	CASSLEDIQPQHF
-	TRBD2	TRBV3-1	TRBJ2-7	TGTGCCAGCAGCCAAGCTAGCGGAGGGGTCTCCTACGAGCAGTACTTC	CASSQASGGVSYEQYF
few	-	TRBV4-2	TRBJ2-7	TGTGCCAGCAGCCAAGCGACAGTAGCTTCCTACGAGCAGTACTTC	CASSQATVASYEQYF
many	-	TRBV12-3/TRBV12-4	TRBJ2-5	TGTGCCAGCAGACCCACTAAGGGGAGAGAGACCCAGTACTTC	CASRPTKGRETQYF
many	TRBD2	TRBV12-3/TRBV12-4	TRBJ2-5	TGTGCCAGCAGTCCAGTCGGCGGGAGGGGCGGGGAGACCCAGTACTTC	CASSPVGGRGGETQYF
many	-	TRBV7-2	TRBJ1-1	TGTGCCAGCAGCTTGATGGGAGCGAACACTGAAGCTTTCTTT	CASSLMGANTEAFF
-	-	TRBV20-1	TRBJ2-7	TGCAGTGCTGAGGGGGGCACGTCCTACGAGCAGTACTTC	CSAEGGTSYEQYF